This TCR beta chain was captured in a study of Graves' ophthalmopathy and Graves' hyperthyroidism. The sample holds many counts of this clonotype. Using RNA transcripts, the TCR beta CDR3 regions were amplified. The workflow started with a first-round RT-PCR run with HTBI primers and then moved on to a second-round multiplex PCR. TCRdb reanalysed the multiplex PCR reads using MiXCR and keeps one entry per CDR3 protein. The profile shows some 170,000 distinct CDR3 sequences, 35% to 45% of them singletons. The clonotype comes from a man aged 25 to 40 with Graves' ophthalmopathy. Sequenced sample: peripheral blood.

CDR3 sequence (DNA): TGTGCCAGCAGCCCGACAGCGAACTATGGCTACACCTTC. Translation: CASSPTANYGYTF. The rearrangement uses TRBV7-9 and TRBJ1-2; tentative D call: TRBD1 (5 bases). This CDR3 comprises 13 residues. CDR1 SEHNR and CDR2 FQNEAQ come from the germline V gene (reference sequence). The V end lost 5 bases, the J end lost 2 bases, and 9 bases lay between the germline ends.